Included here is one T cell receptor (beta chain) sequence, with context. The protocol was immunoSEQ multiplex PCR, while the TCRdb copy is restricted to in-frame clones and leaves out a portion. The sample comprises 250,000 to 400,000 clones, about 87% of which are singletons, and 1.6% rests with the top ten. The data derive from a study of blood T cell repertoires in COVID-19. Study-wide background: T cells, B-cell-depleted T cells, or PBMCs provided the cDNA or gDNA that served as material.

The germline gives CDR1 SGHTS, CDR2 YDEGEE. The CDR3 extends over 17 amino acids. V was clipped by 3 bases and J by 5 bases, with 24 bases between them. This receptor was taken from a woman between 25 and 40 years old with COVID-19, enrolled during active disease. The gene calls are TRBV5-8 and TRBJ2-7, with D tentatively TRBD1 (6 bases). The sample was peripheral blood. The CDR3 sequence: CASSSTHRATSGDEQYF. CDR3 in DNA: TGTGCCAGCAGCTCCACTCACAGGGCCACCTCTGGGGACGAGCAGTACTTC. Full variable domain (outside the CDR3, taken from reference TRBV5-8 and TRBJ2-7): EAGVTQSPTHLIKTRGQQATLRCSPISGHTSVYWYQQALGLGLQFLLWYDEGEERNRGNFPPRFSGRQFPNYSSELNVNALELEDSALYLCASSSTHRATSGDEQYFGPGTRLTVT.